This T cell receptor beta chain was profiled in a study of blood T cell repertoires in COVID-19. Study overall: T cells, B-cell-depleted T cells, or PBMCs provided the cDNA or gDNA that served as material.

Cohort allocation depended upon clinical history that participants reported. Per the original methods: Counts of nucleated cells, estimated from reference gene primer amplification, were obtained. Sequencing used immunoSEQ multiplex PCR; TCRdb keeps in-frame clones, though not all of them. D and trimming come from the DNA, and the V and J calls and clone size come from that table. The table lists approximately 250,000 clones, approximately 90% of them singletons, with approximately 2.7% in the top ten. The sequenced material came from PBMCs or T cells enriched from blood (not recorded which). The origin of this receptor is a man aged 35 to 55 who had been exposed to COVID-19.

The CDR3 bases are TGTGCCAGCAGTGAATCGGTCCATTTAAACGGGGAGCTGTTTTTT. Protein: CASSESVHLNGELFF. The rearrangement uses TRBV25-1 and TRBJ2-2; D not certain. Germline values: CDR1 MGHDK, CDR2 SYGVNS. The CDR3 is 15 amino acids. With 1 base removed from V and 7 bases from J, the gap between germline ends came to 13 bases.